The 22 T cell receptor beta chains below come from one sample, sequenced in a study of blood T cells in healthy people across ages (dated by TCRdb to about 2015). To prepare the library, 5' RACE was applied. The instrument given in TCRdb is Illumina HiSeq 2500. A second PCR of about 7 to 12 cycles was run with a J-beta primer mix and a sample-barcoded 5' primer. TCRdb trimmed the raw reads at Q25, called clones with MiXCR and kept productive beta chains. Rows matching on CDR3 protein sequence are summarized as one entry with the most common DNA and genes. This sample comprises about 570,000 distinct CDR3 sequences, 25% to 30% of them detected only once. Roughly 18% of the sample goes to the ten largest clones. The specimen sequenced was blood. The origin of the receptors is an older woman in good health.

The gene calls are TRBV12-5 and TRBJ2-3; D call uncertain. Deletions cut 5 bases from V and 4 bases from J, with 10 bases between. CDR3 length: 13 amino acids. The V gene's germline CDR1 is LGHNT and CDR2 FRNRAP. The CDR3 here is CASGTWGSDTQYF. Written as DNA, the CDR3 is TGTGCTAGTGGTACTTGGGGTTCAGATACGCAGTATTTT.

This clonotype was picked up a small number of times. V and J are TRBV7-2 and TRBJ1-2; perhaps TRBD1 as D (6 bases). The CDR3 consists of 13 residues. Trimming cost V 5 bases and J 8 bases, with 15 bases left between them. The germline V gene has CDR1 SGHTA and CDR2 FQGNSA. CDR3 in DNA: TGTGCCAGCAGCCCCGGGACATTCGAGGGCTACACCTTC. Translating it yields CASSPGTFEGYTF.

This clonotype was detected only once. The rearrangement links TRBV6-5 to TRBJ2-1, with D hard to call. Trimming took 7 bases from V and 6 from J, leaving 7 bases between them. The CDR3 is made up of 11 amino acids. Germline lookup yields CDR1 MNHEY and CDR2 SVGAGI. CDR3 region: CASMGFNEQFF. The CDR3, as DNA: TGTGCCAGCATGGGATTCAATGAGCAGTTCTTC.

The chain combines TRBV7-3 with TRBJ2-3; D is perhaps TRBD1 or TRBD2 (6 bases each). Trimming removed 2 bases from V and 3 bases from J, with 12 bases in between. The CDR3 loop spans 15 amino acids. CDR1 SGHTA and CDR2 FQGTGA come from the germline V gene. CDR3 sequence: CASSLQGGRTDTQYF. The CDR3 coding sequence is TGTGCCAGCAGCTTACAAGGGGGGCGGACAGATACGCAGTATTTT.

This chain joins TRBV27 and TRBJ2-4; either TRBD1 or TRBD2 may fit D (6 bases each). This CDR3 comprises 16 residues. V lost 6 bases and J 2 bases, leaving 17 bases between the germline ends. Germline V gene sequence: CDR1 MNHEY, CDR2 SMNVEV (reference sequence). This CDR3 is CASRRGWGATKNIQYF. CDR3 bases: TGTGCCAGCAGAAGGGGGTGGGGGGCGACCAAAAACATTCAGTACTTC.

The chain links TRBV15 to TRBJ2-1; the D is unclear. The DNA matches TRBJ2-5 better at its end, which makes the J call doubtful. CDR1 and CDR2 (germline): LNHNV, YYDKDF (reference sequence). The CDR3 is made up of 14 amino acids. The CDR3 nucleotides are TGTGCCACCAGCAGAGACGGCAACCTAGGGACCCAGTACTTC. This codes for CATSRDGNLGTQYF.

This clonotype was detected only a few times. CDR3 DNA: TGCGCCAGCAGCTTGTTCTCTAGCGGGGGGGCTGGAGAGCAGTACTTC. Its protein product is CASSLFSSGGAGEQYF. J is TRBJ2-7 and V is TRBV5-1; 12 nucleotides match TRBD2. J lost 7 bases, V lost 1 base, and 9 bases had no gene match. The germline V gene has CDR1 SGHRS and CDR2 YFSETQ. The CDR3 loop spans 16 amino acids.

This clonotype has a handful of counts. The chain recombines TRBV10-3 with TRBJ2-1, with 9 bases that match TRBD1. The CDR3 totals 15 residues. The junction had 9 bases not matched to a gene; V was cut back by 6 bases and J by 6 bases. Looked up from germline, CDR1 is ENHRY and CDR2 is SYGVKD. The CDR3 is CAIRGDREASNEQFF. The CDR3, as DNA: TGTGCCATCAGGGGGGACAGGGAAGCCAGCAATGAGCAGTTCTTC.

This clonotype was seen only a few times. The rearrangement links TRBV12-3 or TRBV12-4 to TRBJ1-4; no reliable D call. V shed 5 bases and J shed 9 bases, with 16 bases lying between them. There are 14 residues in the CDR3. DNA for the CDR3: TGTGCCAGCAGTCTGGACGGCCTTTTCCAAAAACTGTTTTTT. Encoded protein: CASSLDGLFQKLFF.

This clonotype was seen once. V is TRBV27 and J is TRBJ2-7; D remains unclear. The CDR3 is 14 amino acids. CDR1 is MNHEY, CDR2 SMNVEV, per germline (reference sequence). V lost 3 bases and J lost 2, with 11 bases in between. DNA for the CDR3: TGTGCCAGCAGTTTCAGCCTCAACCCCTACGAGCAGTACTTC. Translation gives CASSFSLNPYEQYF.

This clonotype was picked up a small number of times. The V call is TRBV20-1, the J call TRBJ2-1; 10 nucleotides align to TRBD2. CDR1 is DFQATT, CDR2 SNEGSKA, per germline (reference sequence). Trimming took 6 bases from V and 9 from J; bases not matched to a gene: 5. CDR3 size: 12 residues. The CDR3 spells CSAGSGGSEQFF. The CDR3 DNA follows: TGCAGTGCAGGTAGCGGGGGGAGTGAGCAGTTCTTC.

This chain joins TRBV7-8 and TRBJ2-7; TRBD2 might be the D (7 bases). Germline V lookup: CDR1 SGHVS, CDR2 FQNEAQ. The CDR3 runs 16 residues. The V end was cut by 5 bases, the J end by 4 bases, with 21 bases between. The CDR3 DNA reads TGTGCCAGCAGCCGCGGGGAATCGGGGGGCGCGTACGAGCAGTACTTC. The encoded protein is CASSRGESGGAYEQYF.

DNA of the CDR3: TGCGCCAGCAGCTTGGTAGGACAGAGTAATATGAACACTGAAGCTTTCTTT. Protein: CASSLVGQSNMNTEAFF. The chain employs TRBV5-1 and TRBJ1-1; D is perhaps TRBD1 (6 bases). CDR1 is SGHRS and CDR2 is YFSETQ in the germline V gene. Trimming took off 0 bases at V and 0 bases at J, with 15 bases between the two ends. The CDR3 contains 17 residues.

The rearrangement uses TRBV12-3 or TRBV12-4 and TRBJ2-3, with a possible D match to TRBD1 (5 bases). The length of the CDR3 is 17 residues. V was cut by 10 bases and J by 2 bases, with 25 bases left in between. The CDR3 here is CAILFLKGADFTDTQYF. In DNA, the CDR3 is TGTGCCATCCTTTTCCTTAAAGGGGCAGACTTCACAGATACGCAGTATTTT.

The V call is TRBV7-9, the J call TRBJ2-1; 7 nucleotides agree with TRBD2. The end of the DNA aligns better with TRBJ2-5, so the J call may be wrong. Germline V gene data show CDR1 as SEHNR and CDR2 as FQNEAQ (reference sequence). The length of the CDR3 is 17 residues. The CDR3 loop reads CASSLVGPGAGQETQYF. Here the CDR3 DNA reads TGTGCCAGCAGCTTAGTGGGCCCTGGAGCGGGGCAAGAGACCCAGTACTTC.

This clonotype was recorded many times. The CDR3 here is CASLLAGELDEQYF. In DNA, the CDR3 is TGTGCCAGCCTACTAGCGGGGGAGCTGGACGAGCAGTACTTC. V usage is TRBV27 and J usage is TRBJ2-7; TRBD2 matches at 11 bases. CDR3 length: 14 residues. Germline CDR1 reads MNHEY; CDR2 reads SMNVEV (reference sequence). With V trimmed by 8 bases and J by 5 bases, 8 bases remained unmatched.

V gene TRBV6-5 combines with J gene TRBJ1-4; D is unclear. The V gene lost 2 bases and the J gene lost 8 bases, with 9 bases spanning the gap. The CDR3 has 13 amino acids. CDR1 is MNHEY and CDR2 is SVGAGI in the germline V gene. CDR3 region: CASSYGNIEKLFF. The CDR3 coding sequence is TGTGCCAGCAGTTACGGTAACATAGAAAAACTGTTTTTT.

The chain joins TRBV20-1 to TRBJ1-2; D is unresolved. The germline CDR1 and CDR2 sequences are DFQATT and SNEGSKA (reference sequence). V shed 6 bases and J shed 6 bases, with 23 bases lying between them. CDR3 length: 15 amino acids. The CDR3 nucleotides are TGCAGTGCCCCGACCGCCGGAAATCCAACAGATGGCTACACCTTC. It is translated as CSAPTAGNPTDGYTF.

This clonotype was seen only a few times. The J gene is TRBJ1-2, the V gene TRBV12-3 or TRBV12-4, with TRBD1 identical over 8 bases. This CDR3 region has 15 residues. J gave up 3 bases and V 6 bases, and 9 bases lay outside the gene matches. The CDR3 reads CASSRRQGRDYGYTF. The CDR3 nucleotides read TGTGCCAGCAGCAGGAGACAGGGGAGGGACTATGGCTACACCTTC.

Only a few counts were recorded for this clonotype. The genes are TRBV21-1 and TRBJ2-4; the table's D call, TRBD2, was not checked against the DNA. TRBV21-1 constitutes a pseudogene. The CDR3 length is 18 residues. This CDR3 reads CATLGTLGCVEAKNIQYF. CDR3 in DNA: TGTGCCACATTAGGGACTTTGGGTTGTGTTGAAGCCAAAAACATTCAGTACTTC.

The chain employs TRBV18 and TRBJ2-3; 9 bases align to TRBD2. Germline CDR1 KGHSH, CDR2 LQKENI. The CDR3 covers 17 residues. The junction had 9 bases not matched to a gene; V was cut back by 3 bases and J by 2 bases. Here the CDR3 DNA reads TGTGCCAGCTCACCGGGTCAAGTAGCGGGAGCCACAGATACGCAGTATTTT. It codes for CASSPGQVAGATDTQYF.

Of note for this clonotype: A read error may explain this, as a much larger clone is one base away. CDR3 in amino acids: CAGSLNPGGSHEQYF. Written as DNA, the CDR3 is TGTGCCGGCAGCTTAAATCCGGGGGGATCGCACGAGCAGTACTTC. The chain couples TRBV7-2 to TRBJ2-7, with 7 bases that match TRBD2. The germline V gene has CDR1 SGHTA and CDR2 FQGNSA. The CDR3 length is 15 residues.